These T cell receptor beta chains were read from a single sample in a study of T cell changes during pregnancy in multiple sclerosis. Generated by immunoSEQ multiplex PCR, the TCRdb table keeps only in-frame clones and is missing some. This table holds 90,000 to 130,000 clones, approximately 90% found once. The starting material was peripheral blood, obtained in the third trimester of pregnancy. These receptors all come from a female donor with multiple sclerosis, enrolled in a pregnancy study. Both conserved end residues are part of each CDR3. A D gene is named only where the DNA matches it firmly. Where a row states a size, it is once, few, many or the class of an expanded clone; other rows omit it.

j_gene,d_gene,abundance,v_gene,CDR3aa,CDR3nt
TRBJ1-5,-,-,TRBV6-1,CASSPTGISNQPQHF,TGTGCCAGCAGTCCAACGGGGATTAGCAATCAGCCCCAGCATTTT
TRBJ2-7,TRBD2,-,TRBV5-1,CASGRGEGRYEQYF,TGCGCCAGCGGACGGGGGGAGGGCCGGTACGAGCAGTACTTC
TRBJ1-1,TRBD1,-,TRBV19,CATAGQGVRGQFRAFF,TGTGCCACCGCGGGACAGGGTGTCAGGGGCCAATTCAGGGCTTTCTTT
TRBJ1-1,TRBD1,-,TRBV5-1,CASSSPGQGTEAFF,TGCGCCAGCAGCTCGCCGGGACAGGGCACTGAAGCTTTCTTT
TRBJ2-5,TRBD2,-,TRBV5-4,CASSLGPAGGETQYF,TGTGCCAGCAGCTTGGGTCCGGCGGGAGGTGAGACCCAGTACTTC
TRBJ2-1,TRBD2,once,TRBV6-1,CASSSGRAGGEQFF,TGTGCCAGCAGTTCCGGGAGGGCCGGTGGTGAGCAGTTCTTC
TRBJ1-5,-,few,TRBV19,CASSTSSGPQHF,TGTGCCAGTAGTACCTCGAGTGGGCCCCAGCATTTT
TRBJ1-5,-,-,TRBV18,CASSQKTEDSNQPQHF,TGTGCCAGCTCACAAAAGACAGAAGATAGCAATCAGCCCCAGCATTTT
TRBJ2-3,TRBD2,-,TRBV7-9,CASRVGTSGTKDTQYF,TGTGCCAGCAGAGTTGGGACTAGCGGGACTAAAGATACGCAGTATTTT
TRBJ1-2,TRBD1,-,TRBV19,CASSIGDSRSYGYTF,TGTGCCAGTAGTATAGGGGACAGCCGTTCCTATGGCTACACCTTC
TRBJ2-1,-,-,TRBV5-4,CASSLSGRNEQFF,TGTGCCAGCAGCTTGTCAGGTCGGAATGAGCAGTTCTTC
TRBJ1-2,TRBD1,-,TRBV10-3,CAISELSGTGSYGYTF,TGTGCCATCAGTGAGCTCTCCGGGACAGGGTCCTATGGCTACACCTTC
TRBJ2-5,-,-,TRBV15,CATSRDPSGQETQYF,TGTGCCACCAGCAGAGATCCCAGCGGGCAAGAGACCCAGTACTTC
TRBJ2-1,TRBD2,once,TRBV5-6,CASSLDRAGGEQFF,TGTGCCAGCAGCTTGGACAGGGCGGGGGGGGAGCAGTTCTTC
TRBJ1-2,-,-,TRBV25-1,CASSVQGFSYTF,TGTGCCAGCAGTGTACAGGGATTCAGCTACACCTTC
TRBJ1-1,-,once,TRBV28,CASSLRTAEAFF,TGTGCCAGCAGTCTTAGGACAGCTGAAGCTTTCTTT
TRBJ2-1,-,once,TRBV30,CAWSVLPPPYNEQFF,TGTGCCTGGAGTGTACTTCCGCCCCCCTACAATGAGCAGTTCTTC
TRBJ1-4,TRBD1,-,TRBV27,CASSDWDRGMQKLFF,TGTGCCAGCAGTGACTGGGACAGGGGAATGCAAAAACTGTTTTTT
TRBJ2-2,-,-,TRBV7-9,CASSPQGIRGLANTGELFF,TGTGCCAGCAGCCCCCAGGGTATCAGGGGCCTAGCTAACACCGGGGAGCTGTTTTTT
TRBJ1-1,-,once,TRBV7-2,CASSLWGGASSANTEAFF,TGTGCCAGCAGCTTATGGGGAGGTGCTTCTTCTGCTAACACTGAAGCTTTCTTT
TRBJ2-1,-,-,TRBV6-6,CASSYSKRFNEQFF,TGTGCCAGCAGTTACTCGAAGCGCTTCAATGAGCAGTTCTTC
TRBJ2-7,TRBD2,-,TRBV6-5,CASSYVAGGNYEQYF,TGTGCCAGCAGTTACGTAGCGGGGGGCAACTACGAGCAGTACTTC
TRBJ1-2,TRBD1,-,TRBV6-5,CASSRQGIYGYTF,TGTGCCAGCAGCCGACAGGGAATCTATGGCTACACCTTC
TRBJ1-2,-,few,TRBV9,CASSPIRWEFGYTF,TGTGCCAGCAGCCCAATAAGGTGGGAGTTCGGCTACACCTTC
TRBJ2-3,-,-,TRBV7-2,CATSGSFTDTQYF,TGTGCCACCTCGGGGAGTTTCACAGATACGCAGTATTTT
TRBJ2-1,-,-,TRBV2,CASSVRDSQFF,TGTGCCAGCAGCGTTAGGGACTCTCAGTTCTTC
TRBJ2-7,-,-,TRBV28,CASSLFQGVFSYEQYF,TGTGCCAGCAGTTTGTTCCAGGGTGTCTTCTCCTACGAGCAGTACTTC
TRBJ2-1,-,-,TRBV14,CASSQVIGVGEQFF,TGTGCCAGCAGCCAAGTAATAGGGGTCGGCGAGCAGTTCTTC
TRBJ1-4,TRBD1,-,TRBV28,CASSPGTGRGLFF,TGTGCCAGCAGCCCCGGGACAGGCAGGGGACTGTTTTTT
TRBJ2-1,-,-,TRBV28,CASSYSVYNEQFF,TGTGCCAGCAGTTATAGCGTATACAATGAGCAGTTCTTC
TRBJ2-7,TRBD1,-,TRBV5-4,CASSRTGGSEQYF,TGTGCCAGCAGCAGAACAGGGGGAAGCGAGCAGTACTTC
TRBJ1-2,-,-,TRBV19,CASSTLRARVGGYTF,TGTGCCAGTAGTACTCTCAGGGCAAGGGTCGGCGGCTACACCTTC
TRBJ1-5,TRBD1,-,TRBV6-1,CASKGTGGTQPQHF,TGTGCCAGCAAAGGGACAGGGGGAACTCAGCCCCAGCATTTT